This record looks at one TCR beta chain sequence and its context. Its matching antigen is unknown. Germline CDR1 is DFQATT and CDR2 is SNEGSKA (reference sequence). Trimming left V 2 bases short and J 2 bases short, with 13 bases between. This CDR3 is 15 amino acids long. This specimen comes from a study of CD8 T cells in ankylosing spondylitis. Study findings and constraints: It was reported that disease-linked clones were significantly enriched in matched ankylosing spondylitis synovial fluid. Seven to nine highly homologous variants formed a TCR beta motif that appeared characteristic of ankylosing spondylitis blood.

A single record per CDR3 protein comes from TCRdb applying MiXCR to the 5' RACE reads. This sample has 400,000 or so distinct CDR3 sequences, with 26% found just once. Specimen: blood, either unsorted or a sorted T cell fraction (not recorded which). The TCR was taken from a male donor with ankylosing spondylitis. This sequence joins TRBV20-1 and TRBJ1-3; D is unresolved. CDR3 sequence reads: CSARISKGPGNTIYF. The CDR3 DNA is TGCAGTGCTAGAATATCCAAAGGGCCTGGAAACACCATATATTTT.